This paragraph reports one T cell receptor (beta chain). Its specific antigen is unknown. The sample holds no much larger clone one base away, and base qualities are not on file. Library preparation used the immunoSEQ multiplex PCR assay. RNA was extracted from all samples and reverse transcribed into cDNA, which served as template for TCR sequencing. First-strand cDNA was synthesized using SuperScript III with a 2:1 mix of oligo-dT and random hexamers. A synthetic immune receptor repertoire was used to measure amplification bias, and any remaining bias was corrected computationally. The authors' analysis ran thus. After raw reads were preprocessed to remove errors, the CDR3 was defined following IMGT conventions as running from the conserved cysteine to phenylalanine. Clonality was computed as 1 minus the Shannon entropy, with the entropy normalized by log2 of the number of productive unique TCRs. CD4 or CD8 identity of scalp clones was inferred by cross-referencing scalp TCRbeta sequences with sorted blood CD4 and CD8 repertoires. TCRdb re-hosts the immuneACCESS table, in-frame sequences only. Its copies lack some clones; in the studies checked, an unresolved V gene accounts for under half of them, and the cause for the rest is not known. That table gives V, J and clone size, and the DNA gave D and trimming. The sample table contains 270,000 or so clones; only one count was recorded for roughly 60% of them. Around 1.8% of the sample is held by the ten biggest clonotypes.

The junction shows trimming of 3 bases on V and 3 bases on J, plus 12 bases between the germline ends. Reading the germline V gene gives CDR1 KGHSH and CDR2 LQKENI. Including cysteine and phenylalanine, the CDR3 has 14 amino acids. The retained sequence is limited to the CDR3, 42 bases, with the frame set at the first base. This sample was included in a study of CD8+ T cells in alopecia areata (dated by TCRdb to 2017 to 2018). Study-wide context: Treated patients were enrolled in an open-label pilot trial of oral tofacitinib, 5 to 10 mg twice daily, for moderate-to-severe alopecia areata. Tofacitinib was given for 6 to 18 months, followed by 6 months of follow-up off drug to assess delayed response and recurrence. The SALT score, which quantifies the percentage of affected scalp surface area, was used to measure disease severity in treated patients. High-throughput TCRbeta sequencing was used to examine T cell clonal expansion in alopecia areata in both the C3H/HeJ mouse model and human patients. Human TCRbeta sequencing covered scalp tissue and sorted CD4+ and CD8+ peripheral blood T cells from patchy and totalis/universalis alopecia areata patients and healthy controls. Tofacitinib-treated patients had biopsies at baseline and at 4 and 24 weeks of treatment, with a later scalp biopsy in several patients. Scalp clonality was compared across normal scalp (n=4), patchy alopecia areata scalp (n=8), and alopecia totalis/universalis scalp (n=8). RNA came from the PAXgene miRNA kit for fixed scalp, the miRNeasy kit for PBMCs, and the RNeasy kit for mouse skin. TCRbeta CDR3 regions were amplified by immunoSEQ multiplex PCR with 35 Vbeta forward and 13 Jbeta reverse primers. The research as a whole found: Compared with normal scalp, lesional scalp, particularly in alopecia totalis/universalis, had higher clonality and more expanded CD8+ clones, which suggests antigenic drive. Unlike mouse skin, where gammadelta T cells dominate, normal human skin contains resident alphabeta T cells that get sequenced too, which complicates analysis of the scalp TCR repertoire. Many expanded lesional clones persisted in scalp and blood during tofacitinib treatment, which may partly explain relapse after stopping treatment. Scalp clonality and the number of expanded CD8+ clones among the top 100 scalp clones were significantly decreased by tofacitinib. The treated cohort was small, with a single nonresponder, so links between baseline CD8+ expansion and response need larger studies. Shared TCR sequences between patients were less evident than in mice, which may be partly attributable to HLA diversity in the patient population.

The time point label on this specimen signifies: 24 weeks on oral tofacitinib. What this sample's treatment or condition label stands for: oral pan-JAK inhibitor, 5-10 mg twice daily. Lesional scalp punch biopsies and peripheral blood were collected from alopecia areata patients. PBMCs were separated by density centrifugation and stained for CD3, CD4 and CD8, after which CD4+ and CD8+ T cells were sorted on a FACSAria. The input for sequencing was CD4+ T cells sorted from blood, taken at week 24, from a patient treated with tofacitinib. This receptor was taken from a human donor with alopecia areata. The chain couples TRBV18 to TRBJ2-7, and TRBD1 may be the D gene, going by 7 matching bases. The CDR3 region: CASSPGQTSYEQYF. The DNA reads TGTGCCAGCTCACCGGGACAGACTAGCTACGAGCAGTACTTC.